This TCR beta chain was captured by sequencing in a study of cytomegalovirus exposure and HLA in healthy donors. Study-level points and caveats: When analyzed later, a missense DCLRE1C variant was found to be linked to TCR beta V- and J-gene trimming. Later work showed greater clonal expansion in HLA-associated TCR beta chains than in equally common others. The study put some 150 TCR beta chains on its list as cytomegalovirus-associated.

The study ran its PCR with 60 Vbeta and 13 Jbeta primers. The repertoire was sequenced with immunoSEQ multiplex PCR; TCRdb's copy has only in-frame clones and lacks some. Its table records 100,000 to 150,000 clones. About this clone itself: Antigen: not known.

The CDR3 contains 15 residues. With 3 bases removed from V and 3 bases from J, the gap between germline ends came to 12 bases. Per germline, CDR1 PRHDT and CDR2 FYEKMQ (reference sequence). The chain has TRBV13 and TRBJ1-5, with D possibly being TRBD1 (5 bases). Sequencing was performed on PBMCs. The clonotype comes from a woman in her thirties or forties in good health and CMV-seronegative. CDR3 in amino acids: CASSFLGRVNQPQHF. CDR3 in DNA: TGTGCCAGCAGCTTTCTGGGCAGGGTCAATCAGCCCCAGCATTTT.